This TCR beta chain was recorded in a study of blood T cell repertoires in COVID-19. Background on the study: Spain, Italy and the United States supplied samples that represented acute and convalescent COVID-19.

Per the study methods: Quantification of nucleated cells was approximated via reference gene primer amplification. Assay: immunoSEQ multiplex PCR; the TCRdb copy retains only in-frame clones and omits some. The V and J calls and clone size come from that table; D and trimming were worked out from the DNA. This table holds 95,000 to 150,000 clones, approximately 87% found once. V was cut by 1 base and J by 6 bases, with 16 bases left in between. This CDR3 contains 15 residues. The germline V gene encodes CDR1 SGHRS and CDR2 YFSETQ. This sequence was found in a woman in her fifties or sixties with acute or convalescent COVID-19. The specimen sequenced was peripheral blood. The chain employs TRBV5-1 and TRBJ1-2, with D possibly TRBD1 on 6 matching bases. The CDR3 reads CASSLTAAGDDGYTF. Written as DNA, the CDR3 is TGCGCCAGCAGCTTGACGGCGGCAGGGGATGATGGCTACACCTTC. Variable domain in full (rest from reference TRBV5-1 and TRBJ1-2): KAGVTQTPRYLIKTRGQQVTLSCSPISGHRSVSWYQQTPGQGLQFLFEYFSETQRNKGNFPGRFSGRQFSNSRSEMNVSTLELGDSALYLCASSLTAAGDDGYTFGSGTRLTVV.